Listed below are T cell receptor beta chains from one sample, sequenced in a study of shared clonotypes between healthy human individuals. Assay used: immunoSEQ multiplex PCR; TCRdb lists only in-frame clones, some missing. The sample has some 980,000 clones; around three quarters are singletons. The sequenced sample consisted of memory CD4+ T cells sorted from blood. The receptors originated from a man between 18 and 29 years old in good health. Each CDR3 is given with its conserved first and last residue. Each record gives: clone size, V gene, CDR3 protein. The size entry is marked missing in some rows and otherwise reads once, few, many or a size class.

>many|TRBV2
CASSLGLAGGGQTQYF
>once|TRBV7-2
CASSLWSGRTEAFF
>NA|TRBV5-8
CASSLFVALGADTQYF
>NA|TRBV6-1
CASSEDRFMPQHF
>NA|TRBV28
CASSLPGQGASYAEAFF
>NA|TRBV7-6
CASSFDPARDEQFF
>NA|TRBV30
CAWSRGQGGEKLFF
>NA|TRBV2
CASSPSGQGYQPQHF
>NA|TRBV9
CASSVHTGGWETQYF
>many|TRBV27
CASSGTGSSPNTEAFF
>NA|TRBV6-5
CASRNSVGGELFF
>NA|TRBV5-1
CASSLVWGPFLSGANVLTF
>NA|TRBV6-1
CASWGQGKQYF
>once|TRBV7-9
CASSLQSSGRMEQYF
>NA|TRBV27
CASSADTENSPLHF
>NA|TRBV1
CTSRERGSYEQYF
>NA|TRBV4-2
CASSQEASGGRSEQYF
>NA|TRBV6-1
CASSEAYTGRTLHF
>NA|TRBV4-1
CASSQTGGANYGYTF
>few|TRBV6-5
CASSPQQGLNVLTF
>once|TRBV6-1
CASIRSSGPTDTQYF
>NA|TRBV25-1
CASTWTSGRSNEQFF
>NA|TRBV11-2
CASSLSVGRIGTEAFF
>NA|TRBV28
CASPPRTGMNTEAFF
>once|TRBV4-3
CASSHETGGNQPQHF
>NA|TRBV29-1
CSAPGGGSDTQYF
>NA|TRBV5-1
CASSSDSGGNQPQHF
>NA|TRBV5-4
CASSSGWTSGYEQYF
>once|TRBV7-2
CASSLENEQFF
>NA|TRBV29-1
CSVEDQAGPDTQYF
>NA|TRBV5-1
CASSKAGLDTGELFF
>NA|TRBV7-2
CASSLNRGGGNQPQHF
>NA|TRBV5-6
CASSFAGMNTEAFF
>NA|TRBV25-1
CASRGGLYEQYF
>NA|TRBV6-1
CASSHARSQTGELFF
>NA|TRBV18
CASSRQTGGANSPLHF
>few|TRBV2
CASSELTDTDTQYF
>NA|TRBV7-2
CASHRGGVDTQYF
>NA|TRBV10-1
CASSNPGLAGPATSYNEQFF
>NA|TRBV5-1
CASSFSLLAGGPENEQFF
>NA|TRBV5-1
CASSLPPSEQYF
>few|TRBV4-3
CASSPSGPGTEAFF
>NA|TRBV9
CASAGSGNTIYF
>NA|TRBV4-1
CASSQVNRGQNIQYF
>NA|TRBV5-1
CASSDGQVRSGNTIYF
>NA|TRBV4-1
CASSPVGQGHTF
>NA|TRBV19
CASRSGHGYTF
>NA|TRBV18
CASSPSGGDQPQHF
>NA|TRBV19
CASSGTGKNEQYF
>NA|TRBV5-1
CATGDGTNEKLFF
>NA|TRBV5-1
CASSGLGQGSEQYF
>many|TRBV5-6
CASSFTGTYEQYF
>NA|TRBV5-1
CASSYPPAGNTGELFF
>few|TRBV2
CASSERPLISPLHF